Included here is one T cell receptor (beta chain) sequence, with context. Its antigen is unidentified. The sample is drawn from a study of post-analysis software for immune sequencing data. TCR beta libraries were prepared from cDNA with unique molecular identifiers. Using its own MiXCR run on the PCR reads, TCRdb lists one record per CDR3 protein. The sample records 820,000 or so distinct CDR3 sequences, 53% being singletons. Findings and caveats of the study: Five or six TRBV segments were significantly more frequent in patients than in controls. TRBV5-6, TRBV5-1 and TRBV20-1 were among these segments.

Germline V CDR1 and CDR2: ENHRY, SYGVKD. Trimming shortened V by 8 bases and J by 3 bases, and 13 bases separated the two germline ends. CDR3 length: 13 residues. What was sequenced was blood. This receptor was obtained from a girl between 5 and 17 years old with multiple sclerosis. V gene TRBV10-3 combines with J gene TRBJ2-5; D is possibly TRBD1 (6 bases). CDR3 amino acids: CAIARGNEETQYF. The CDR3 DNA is TGTGCCATCGCCAGGGGTAACGAAGAGACCCAGTACTTC.